The present T cell receptor beta chain was sequenced within a study of neurological immune-mediated disorders. Study outcomes and limitations: Expanded clones shared no CDR3 amino acid sequences across subjects, suggesting private repertoires in all groups. Whereas HTLV-1-associated myelopathy showed the most TCR clonal expansion, multiple sclerosis showed the least, with levels below those of healthy controls.

On this clonotype: Its matching antigen is unknown. One end of the junction is discordant with germline, which a read error may explain.

TCRdb called the 5' RACE reads again in MiXCR, with one record for every CDR3 protein. The data show some 57,000 distinct CDR3 sequences, approximately 3.6% seen once. A total of 2 million PBMCs stored at -80 degrees C provided the unsorted libraries. The CDR3 is 11 residues long. Germline loops: CDR1 WSHSY, CDR2 SAAADI. V gene TRBV10-2 combines with J gene TRBJ1-2; no clear D. What was sequenced was PBMCs. The sequence came from a woman aged 55-69 years with multiple sclerosis. CDR3 sequence reads: CDSSVGRGYTF. The CDR3 bases are TGCGACAGCAGTGTTGGCCGGGGCTACACCTTC.